A selection of T cell receptor beta chains follows, all from one sample in a study of blood T cell repertoires in COVID-19. Some clones are missing from TCRdb's copy, which holds only in-frame ones; the method was immunoSEQ multiplex PCR. The profile shows a few hundred thousand clones, 84% of them singletons. Sequences were obtained from peripheral blood. These receptors all come from a woman aged 60-75 years with acute or convalescent COVID-19. CDR3s include the opening cysteine and the closing phenylalanine or tryptophan. Fields, in order: clone size, V gene, D gene, J gene, CDR3 DNA, CDR3 protein. D genes are given only for firm matches. Size tells how often a clone was seen (once, few, many) or the class of an expanded clone, and some rows leave it out.

.,TRBV6-2/TRBV6-3,TRBD2,TRBJ2-5,TGTGCCAGCAGCTTCGGACTAGCGGGGGGTCCCTTCCAAGAGACCCAGTACTTC,CASSFGLAGGPFQETQYF
once,TRBV28,.,TRBJ1-1,TGTGCCAGCTGGTCTACTCGGAGGGGGAACACTGAAGCTTTCTTT,CASWSTRRGNTEAFF
.,TRBV4-1,.,TRBJ2-3,TGCGCCAGCAGCCAAATTGGGGCCGGGGGGCAGTATTTT,CASSQIGAGGQYF
.,TRBV6-6,.,TRBJ1-1,TGTGCCAGCTCAAAACAGGGACCGGCTTTCTTT,CASSKQGPAFF
once,TRBV7-2,TRBD1,TRBJ1-1,TGTGCCAGCAGCTTAGTAGGGACAGGGGCTCTACGGACTGAAGCTTTCTTT,CASSLVGTGALRTEAFF
few,TRBV5-5,TRBD2,TRBJ2-3,TGTGCCAGCACCATGGCTAGCGGGGGGGCCGGTTATGCAGATACGCAGTATTTT,CASTMASGGAGYADTQYF
.,TRBV11-2,.,TRBJ2-1,TGTGCCAGCAGCTCGCTAGGGGGGGGGTTCTCCTACAATGAGCAGTTCTTC,CASSSLGGGFSYNEQFF
.,TRBV3-1/TRBV3-2,TRBD2,TRBJ2-1,TGTGCCAGCAGCCAAGATCGGGCTAGCGGGGGCCATGAGCAGTTCTTC,CASSQDRASGGHEQFF
.,TRBV11-2,TRBD2,TRBJ2-3,TGTGCCAGCAGCGCACGGGGGGGTGATACGCAGTATTTT,CASSARGGDTQYF
medium-sized,TRBV18,TRBD1,TRBJ1-5,TGTGCCAGCTCACCAAGAAGTGTAAGGACAGGCTATAGCAATCAGCCCCAGCATTTT,CASSPRSVRTGYSNQPQHF
.,TRBV2,.,TRBJ2-3,TGTGCCAGCATCAGGGTCTCTAGCACAGATACGCAGTATTTT,CASIRVSSTDTQYF
.,TRBV7-9,.,TRBJ1-2,TGTGCCAGCAGCTTAGCCAATCCCAGAGGTGGCGGCTACACCTTC,CASSLANPRGGGYTF
.,TRBV10-3,.,TRBJ1-2,TGTGCCATCAGTGAGTCGAAGACAGCCTATGGCTACACCTTC,CAISESKTAYGYTF
.,TRBV20-1,.,TRBJ1-4,TGCAGTGCTAGTGATGTGACAGGATCTAATGAAAAACTGTTTTTT,CSASDVTGSNEKLFF
.,TRBV13,.,TRBJ1-2,TGTGCCAGCACCAAGGGGGGGGGCTTCTATGGCTACACCTTC,CASTKGGGFYGYTF
.,TRBV18,TRBD2,TRBJ2-1,TGTGCCAGCTCCGAAAGCCAGCGGGGAAATGAGCAGTTCTTC,CASSESQRGNEQFF
.,TRBV3-1/TRBV3-2,.,TRBJ1-1,TGTGCCAGCAGCTACGGGGGCACTGAAGCTTTCTTT,CASSYGGTEAFF
.,TRBV4-1,TRBD2,TRBJ2-1,TGCGCCAGCAGCCAACGACTAGCGGGGGGGCCTTCCTACAATGAGCAGTTCTTC,CASSQRLAGGPSYNEQFF
.,TRBV6-5,.,TRBJ2-3,TGTGCCAGCAGTTACCGCGGAGCCTCTAGCACAGATACGCAGTATTTT,CASSYRGASSTDTQYF
few,TRBV5-4,TRBD1,TRBJ1-5,TGTGCCACTAGGGCCGGGACAGGGGGCAATCAGCCCCAGCATTTT,CATRAGTGGNQPQHF
.,TRBV19,.,TRBJ1-1,TGTGCCAGTAGTCCTCCGGACAGGAACACTGAAGCTTTCTTT,CASSPPDRNTEAFF
.,TRBV13,.,TRBJ2-1,TGTGCCAGCAGCGGAGGCTGGGGATCAGACAATGAGCAGTTCTTC,CASSGGWGSDNEQFF
.,TRBV7-9,.,TRBJ1-2,TGTGCCAGCAGCCCCAGGGCGCAAGGTTATGGCTACACCTTC,CASSPRAQGYGYTF
.,TRBV12-3/TRBV12-4,.,TRBJ1-1,TGTGCCAGCAGTAAACGGGTGAACACTGAAGCTTTCTTT,CASSKRVNTEAFF
.,TRBV10-3,.,TRBJ2-3,TGTGCCGCCCAGATGGAGAACACAGATACGCAGTATTTT,CAAQMENTDTQYF
.,TRBV9,TRBD1,TRBJ1-4,TGTGCCAGCAGCGTAACAGGGGCGGAAAATGAAAAACTGTTTTTT,CASSVTGAENEKLFF
.,TRBV10-3,TRBD2,TRBJ2-5,TGTGCCATCAGTGAGTCGTGGCTAGCGGGGGGGCCTTTCGGAGAGACCCAGTACTTC,CAISESWLAGGPFGETQYF
.,TRBV20-1,TRBD2,TRBJ2-1,TGCAGTGCTAGTACGGGGGGTACCTACAATGAGCAGTTCTTC,CSASTGGTYNEQFF
.,TRBV24-1,TRBD1,TRBJ1-5,TGTGCCACCAGTGATTCCACAGGGGCTAATCAGCCCCAGCATTTT,CATSDSTGANQPQHF
.,TRBV12-3/TRBV12-4,.,TRBJ1-5,TGTGCCAGCAGTTTCGCGGGGAATCAGCCCCAGCATTTT,CASSFAGNQPQHF
.,TRBV5-4,.,TRBJ1-6,TGTGCCAGCAGCTTGCAGGGCTTGAATTCACCCCTCCACTTT,CASSLQGLNSPLHF
.,TRBV19,TRBD1,TRBJ1-2,TGTGCCAGTAGTATCGGGACAGGGGTCCATGGCTACACCTTC,CASSIGTGVHGYTF
few,TRBV5-5,.,TRBJ1-1,TGTGCCAGCTTCTCGGGACTCAACACTGAAGCTTTCTTT,CASFSGLNTEAFF